This T cell receptor (beta chain) emerged from a study of shared clonotypes between healthy human individuals (dated by TCRdb to the early 2020s). A note on the overall study: The cohort comprised a couple of women and a few men aged 18 to 49 years. Blood TCR repertoires of several healthy adults were deeply sequenced to estimate repertoire size and the extent of clonotype sharing between individuals. To increase sequencing depth and limit assay-specific biases, TCR repertoire library preparation and sequencing were carried out by different laboratories using diverse techniques. Between about 0.94 and 8.9 billion PBMCs per donor were obtained by leukapheresis. The paper as a whole reports these results and caveats: The genetic and exposure-history diversity represented was limited by the small number of donors. Sampling was restricted to blood, and TCR repertoires in tissues likely differ from the TCR repertoires found in blood. Pairwise subsampling led to the expectation that sequencing depth would affect the degree of clonotype sharing among donors.

The donors were healthy, HIV-negative adults who had no recently reported acute infections or vaccinations. Every donor was a Caucasian adult living in Nashville, Tennessee, USA. For unsorted samples, 90 million or so PBMCs were counted and genomic DNA was extracted with the QIAamp DNA Blood Mini kit. After blood collection by leukapheresis, PBMCs were isolated using Ficoll-Histopaque density gradient centrifugation and then cryopreserved in the vapor phase of liquid nitrogen. With regard to this clone: Its antigen target is currently unknown. Base qualities are not provided; no much larger clone lies one nucleotide away.

The CDR3, from cysteine to phenylalanine, totals 17 residues. The read is trimmed to its CDR3 DNA, 51 bases read in frame from base 1. The germline V gene encodes CDR1 SEHNR and CDR2 FQNEAQ (reference sequence). V is cut back by 1 base and J by 1 base, with 6 bases in the junction unmatched. Using the deep immunoSEQ assay, TCR CDR3 regions were amplified from genomic DNA by multiplex PCR. Extracted genomic DNA from each cell subset was spread evenly across all wells of several immunoSEQ 96-well plates, with each plate serving as a replicate. For unsorted PBMC, 300 to 350 ng genomic DNA, equal to 32,000 or so T cell genomes, was loaded into each replicate PCR. Ten immunoSEQ deep assay plates were used to sequence unsorted PBMC genomic DNA. Purified libraries were quantified with a Qubit 3.0 fluorometer, sized on a Bioanalyzer 2100, and re-quantified with the KAPA Library Quantification kit. Every immunoSEQ 96-well plate was sequenced on a dedicated single-read 150-cycle Illumina NextSeq 550 flow cell. As for how the authors treated the data: Because the immunoSEQ output held only junctional sequences and lacked quality scores, the filtering could not match the filtering applied to full-length reads. To assign V/J genes and CDR3, sequences were annotated against IMGT germline references using PyIR, a Python wrapper for IgBLAST v1.9. Reads were filtered out if the reads had weak V/J assignments (E-value above 1e-6), no CDR3, stop codons, out-of-frame junctions, or ambiguous translated residues. V3J clonotypes were defined by identical inferred V gene, J gene, and CDR3 amino acid sequence. Percentage overlap between repertoires was calculated by dividing the number of shared unique clonotypes by the size of the smaller repertoire. Repertoire richness was assessed with RTK rarefaction, the Chao1 estimator, and Recon v2.1 estimates of unobserved clonotypes. Entries here come from immuneACCESS through TCRdb and include only in-frame sequences with V and J called. Some clones fail to appear in such tables; in the studies checked, an unresolved V gene covers under half of the shortfall, and the cause of the remainder is unknown. V, J and clone size reflect that table, while D and trimming were determined from the DNA. The sample profile shows 450,000 to 500,000 clones; 81% of them were found once. The leading ten clones occupy roughly 13% of the sample.

Rearrangement joined TRBV7-9 to TRBJ1-2, with 10 middle bases fitting TRBD1. This receptor was taken from a woman in her thirties or forties in good health. Some clones in this sample may be carry-over from other donors' samples. The sequenced sample was PBMCs. The CDR3 loop reads CASSLEYRDRGNYGYTF. The sequenced DNA is TGTGCCAGCAGCTTAGAATACCGGGACAGGGGTAACTATGGCTACACCTTC.